The sequence of this TCR beta chain was determined in a study of CD8+ T cells in alopecia areata. For the study at large: A 6-month period off drug followed tofacitinib, which lasted 6 to 18 months. Study-wide results and limits: For lesional scalp, especially alopecia totalis/universalis, clonality was higher than in normal scalp.

Extraction of RNA preceded its reverse transcription into cDNA, which served as the sequencing template. Measured with immunoSEQ multiplex PCR; TCRdb has only the in-frame clones, and not every one. The sample includes more than 95,000 clones, about two fifths of them seen just once. This clone was detected only a few times. What it binds is unknown. The V segment lost 6 bases and the J segment 4 bases; nucleotides outside the gene matches: 14. The CDR3 length is 16 residues. CDR1 and CDR2 from the germline V gene are SGHVS and FQNEAQ. This sequence was found in a human donor with alopecia areata. This rearrangement joins TRBV7-8 to TRBJ2-5, with TRBD1 matching over 7 bases. The sample comprised CD4+ T cells sorted from blood. CDR3 amino acids: CASSASGTVSGETQYF. For the CDR3, the DNA is TGTGCCAGCAGTGCCTCCGGGACAGTTTCCGGAGAGACCCAGTACTTC.